The 9 T cell receptor beta chains reported below all come from one sample, sequenced in a study of Ad26.COV2.S vaccination and SARS-CoV-2 variants. Indicated treatment: roughly 18 received Ad26.COV2.S at low or high dose, single or two shots; roughly five received placebo; per-sample allocation not given. Sampling occurred on day 63 after the first vaccine or placebo injection. Method: immunoSEQ multiplex PCR; TCRdb's copy keeps in-frame clones and lacks some. The sample records around 250,000 clones, around nine tenths being singletons. The starting material was peripheral blood, obtained in a trial of Ad26.COV2.S vaccine versus placebo. All receptors derive from a person aged 18 to 65 who received the Ad26.COV2.S COVID-19 vaccine or a placebo.

The V and J genes are TRBV7-9 and TRBJ1-6; possibly TRBD1 for D (5 bases). V was clipped by 5 bases and J by 9 bases, with 17 bases between them. Germline V gene lookup returns CDR1 SEHNR and CDR2 FQNEAQ (reference sequence). The CDR3 length is 15 residues. CDR3 nucleotide sequence: TGTGCCAGCAGCCCCCTGGGTGGGGCGGGTTCACCCCTCCACTTT. Its protein is CASSPLGGAGSPLHF.

The J gene is TRBJ1-2, the V gene TRBV29-1; 8 positions agree with TRBD1. Germline-derived CDR1 and CDR2 are SQVTM and ANQGSEA. Losses at the gene ends were 0 bases for V and 8 bases for J; bases not matched to a gene: 5. The CDR3 is 13 residues long. The CDR3 loop is CSVEEMTGVGYTF. The CDR3 coding sequence is TGCAGCGTTGAAGAAATGACAGGGGTCGGCTACACCTTC.

The V gene is TRBV20-1, the J gene TRBJ1-5; D remains unclear. The germline CDR1 and CDR2 sequences are DFQATT and SNEGSKA (reference sequence). This CDR3 is 11 amino acids long. With 1 base removed from V and 7 bases from J, the gap between germline ends came to 5 bases. The CDR3 nucleotides are TGCAGTGCTAGAGGGTTCCAGCCCCAGCATTTT. Its translation: CSARGFQPQHF.

V gene TRBV5-1 combines with J gene TRBJ2-5, with D possibly being TRBD1 or TRBD2 (6 bases each). V lost 4 bases to trimming and J lost 2 bases, with 9 bases between them. The V gene's germline CDR1 is SGHRS and CDR2 YFSETQ. CDR3 length equals 13 residues. CDR3 loop: CASSRGVQETQYF. Written as DNA, the CDR3 is TGCGCCAGCAGCAGGGGGGTGCAAGAGACCCAGTACTTC. Supplemented by reference TRBV5-1 and TRBJ2-5, the full variable domain reads KAGVTQTPRYLIKTRGQQVTLSCSPISGHRSVSWYQQTPGQGLQFLFEYFSETQRNKGNFPGRFSGRQFSNSRSEMNVSTLELGDSALYLCASSRGVQETQYFGPGTRLLVL.

Points on this clone: At the DNA level, this CDR3 is encoded by other sequences in the same sample as well. The rearrangement links TRBV7-3 to TRBJ1-1; D is uncertain. The germline CDR1 and CDR2 sequences are SGHTA and FQGTGA. V shed 0 bases and J shed 1 base, with 3 bases lying between them. This CDR3 has 13 amino acids. The CDR3 loop is CASSLTPNTEAFF. As DNA, the CDR3 is TGTGCCAGCAGCTTAACGCCGAACACTGAAGCTTTCTTT.

This clone occurred once. The chain joins TRBV19 to TRBJ1-1, with 8 bases aligning to TRBD1. There are 19 residues in the CDR3. Germline CDR1 LNHDA, CDR2 SQIVND (reference sequence). Trimming cost V 0 bases and J 0 bases; bases outside gene matches: 12. The CDR3 spells CASSIDVTGVVRMNTEAFF. The DNA of the CDR3 is TGTGCCAGTAGTATAGACGTGACAGGGGTCGTAAGAATGAACACTGAAGCTTTCTTT.

The chain carries TRBV6-5 and TRBJ1-1, with D maybe TRBD1 (6 bases). Trimming took off 5 bases at V and 8 bases at J, with 9 bases between the two ends. Per the germline V gene, CDR1 is MNHEY and CDR2 is SVGAGI. This CDR3 is 11 amino acids long. For the CDR3, the DNA is TGTGCCAGCAGTCCGACAGGAGAAGCTTTCTTT. This translates into CASSPTGEAFF.

This chain connects TRBV4-2 to TRBJ2-7; 8 nucleotides agree with TRBD2. The CDR3 extends over 16 amino acids. CDR1 is LGHNA, CDR2 YNFKEQ, per germline. J gave up 0 bases and V 1 base, and 5 bases lay outside the gene matches. This CDR3 reads CASSQGTAGDSYEQYF. CDR3 coding DNA: TGTGCCAGCAGCCAAGGAACAGCGGGGGACTCCTACGAGCAGTACTTC.

A few counts support this clone. The chain has TRBV6-5 and TRBJ1-4; no firm D call. The germline CDR1 and CDR2 sequences are MNHEY and SVGAGI. The length of the CDR3 is 16 residues. V shed 2 bases and J shed 7 bases, with 17 bases lying between them. The CDR3: CASSYRTVGRVEKLFF. The CDR3 DNA follows: TGTGCCAGCAGTTACCGGACTGTGGGTAGAGTTGAAAAACTGTTTTTT.